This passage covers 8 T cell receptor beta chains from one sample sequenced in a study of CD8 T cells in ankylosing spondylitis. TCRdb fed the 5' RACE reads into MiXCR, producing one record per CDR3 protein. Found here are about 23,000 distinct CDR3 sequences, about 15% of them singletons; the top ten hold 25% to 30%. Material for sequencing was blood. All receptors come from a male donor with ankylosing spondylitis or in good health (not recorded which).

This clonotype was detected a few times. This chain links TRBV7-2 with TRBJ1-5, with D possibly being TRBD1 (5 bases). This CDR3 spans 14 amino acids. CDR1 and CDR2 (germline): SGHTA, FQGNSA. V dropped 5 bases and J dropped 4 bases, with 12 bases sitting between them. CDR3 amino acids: CASSPVGDNQPQHF. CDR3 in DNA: TGTGCCAGCAGCCCCGTGGGGGATAATCAGCCCCAGCATTTT. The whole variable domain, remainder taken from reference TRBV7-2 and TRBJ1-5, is GAGVSQSPSNKVTEKGKDVELRCDPISGHTALYWYRQSLGQGLEFLIYFQGNSAPDKSGLPSDRFSAERTGGSVSTLTIQRTQQEDSAVYLCASSPVGDNQPQHFGDGTRLSIL.

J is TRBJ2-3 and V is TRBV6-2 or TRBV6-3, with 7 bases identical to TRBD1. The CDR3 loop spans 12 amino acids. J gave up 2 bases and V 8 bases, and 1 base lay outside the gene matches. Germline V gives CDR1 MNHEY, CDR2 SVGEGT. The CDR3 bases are TGTGCCAGCGGACAGGCCACAGATACGCAGTATTTT. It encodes CASGQATDTQYF.

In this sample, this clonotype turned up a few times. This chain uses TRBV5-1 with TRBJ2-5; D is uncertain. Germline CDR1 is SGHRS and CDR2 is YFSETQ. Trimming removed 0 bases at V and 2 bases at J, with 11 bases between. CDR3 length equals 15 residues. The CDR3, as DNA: TGCGCCAGCAGCTTGGAATCTAGGTCTCAAGAGACCCAGTACTTC. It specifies CASSLESRSQETQYF.

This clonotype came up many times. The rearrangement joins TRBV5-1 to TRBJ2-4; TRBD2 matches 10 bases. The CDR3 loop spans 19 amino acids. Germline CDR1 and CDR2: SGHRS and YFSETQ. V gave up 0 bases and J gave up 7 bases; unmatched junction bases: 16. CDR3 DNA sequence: TGCGCCAGCAGCTTGGAGCCTAGCGGGGGCCTCGGAAACCCGAACATTCAGTACTTC. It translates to CASSLEPSGGLGNPNIQYF.

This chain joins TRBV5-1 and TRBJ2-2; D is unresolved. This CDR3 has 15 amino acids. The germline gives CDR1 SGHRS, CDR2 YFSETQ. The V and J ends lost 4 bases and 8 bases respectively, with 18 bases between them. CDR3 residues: CASSPAGIAGGELFF. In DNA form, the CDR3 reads TGCGCCAGCAGCCCCGCTGGGATAGCCGGGGGGGAGCTGTTTTTT.

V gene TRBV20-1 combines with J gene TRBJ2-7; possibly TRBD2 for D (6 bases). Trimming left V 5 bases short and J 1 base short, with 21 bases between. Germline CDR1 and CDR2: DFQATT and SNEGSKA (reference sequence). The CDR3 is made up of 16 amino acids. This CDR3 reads CSAPPWGGPYSYEQYF. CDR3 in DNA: TGCAGTGCTCCCCCCTGGGGAGGTCCCTATTCCTACGAGCAGTACTTC.

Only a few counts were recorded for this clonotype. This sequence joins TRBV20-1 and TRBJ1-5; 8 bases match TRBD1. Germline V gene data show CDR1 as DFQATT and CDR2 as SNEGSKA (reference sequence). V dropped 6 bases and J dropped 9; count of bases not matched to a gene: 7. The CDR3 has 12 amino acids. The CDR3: CSAYGQGRPQHF. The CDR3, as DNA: TGCAGTGCCTACGGACAGGGCCGGCCCCAGCATTTT.

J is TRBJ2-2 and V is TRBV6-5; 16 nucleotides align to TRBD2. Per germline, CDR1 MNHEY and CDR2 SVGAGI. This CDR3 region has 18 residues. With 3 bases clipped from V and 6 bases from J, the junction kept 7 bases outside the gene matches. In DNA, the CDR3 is TGTGCCAGCAGTTATTCGGGACTAGCGGGAGGGCCAGCCGGGGAGCTGTTTTTT. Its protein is CASSYSGLAGGPAGELFF.